The 2 T cell receptor beta chains in this list originate from one sample, sequenced in a study of CD8+CD57+ T cells in acquired aplastic anemia (dated by TCRdb to the late 2010s). Patients chosen for sequencing had shown expansion of CD8+CD57+ cells by flow cytometry. Sequencing was performed on an Illumina HiSeq 2000. TCR beta VDJ combination and CDR3 sequence profiling used genomic DNA as the template. Clones were called with MiXCR by TCRdb after fastp trimmed the public reads at Q25, and only in-frame beta chains were retained. Every distinct CDR3 protein forms one entry, paired with its most common genes and DNA. This sample holds about 160,000 distinct CDR3 sequences; around half were observed only once. Around 2.9% of the sample is in the top ten clones. Sequencing used sorted CD4+, CD8+, or CD8+CD57+ T cells (not recorded which) from PBMCs. The receptors derive from a human donor with aplastic anemia.

Concerning this clonotype itself: Germline and junction disagree at one end, which may indicate a read error. The J gene is TRBJ1-1, the V gene TRBV7-6; D ambiguous. CDR1 SGHVS and CDR2 FNYEAQ come from the germline V gene. This CDR3 spans 13 amino acids. CDR3: CASSLSWNTEAFF. The DNA for the CDR3 is TGTGCTAGCAGCTTATCGTGGAACACTGAAGCTTTCTTT.

The chain recombines TRBV11-2 with TRBJ1-6; perhaps TRBD1 as D (5 bases). Germline CDR1 reads SGHAT; CDR2 reads FQNNGV. The CDR3 runs to 17 residues. The V and J ends lost 4 bases and 5 bases respectively, with 18 bases between them. For the CDR3, the DNA is TGTGCCAGCAGCTCTGAGAACCTGGGACGGAATAATTCACCCCTCCACTTT. This encodes CASSSENLGRNNSPLHF.